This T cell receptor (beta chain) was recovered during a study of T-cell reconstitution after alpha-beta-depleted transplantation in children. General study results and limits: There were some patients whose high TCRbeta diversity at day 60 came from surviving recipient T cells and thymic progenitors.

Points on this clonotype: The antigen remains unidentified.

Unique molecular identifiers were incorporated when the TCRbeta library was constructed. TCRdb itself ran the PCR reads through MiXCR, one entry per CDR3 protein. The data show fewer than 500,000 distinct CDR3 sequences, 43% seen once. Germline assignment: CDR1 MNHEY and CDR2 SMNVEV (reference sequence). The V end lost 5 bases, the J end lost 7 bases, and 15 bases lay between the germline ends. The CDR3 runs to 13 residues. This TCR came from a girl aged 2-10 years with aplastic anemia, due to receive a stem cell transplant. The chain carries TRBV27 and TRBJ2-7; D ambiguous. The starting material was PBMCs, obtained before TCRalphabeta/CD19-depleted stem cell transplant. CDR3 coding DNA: TGTGCCAGCAGTCCCCGGACGTTGGGGGAGCAGTACTTC. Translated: CASSPRTLGEQYF.